The 31 T cell receptor beta chains given below trace back to one sample, sequenced in a study of TIL therapy for anti-PD-1-resistant metastatic lung cancer. The time point was: pre-treatment sample, taken before nivolumab and TIL therapy. This was the immunoSEQ v3 assay. Data came from immunoSEQ multiplex PCR; TCRdb stores just in-frame clones and leaves some out. The data show approximately 45,000 clones, roughly 85% seen once. This material consisted of blood, taken at baseline. All receptors derive from a man between 65 and 85 years old with non-small cell lung cancer.

The rearrangement joins TRBV11-2 to TRBJ2-3; perhaps TRBD2 as D (6 bases). Germline V gives CDR1 SGHAT, CDR2 FQNNGV. Trimming took off 1 base at V and 3 bases at J, with 11 bases between the two ends. The CDR3 consists of 15 residues. The CDR3 loop reads CASSLVAGRTDTQYF. Here the CDR3 DNA reads TGTGCCAGCAGCTTAGTGGCGGGACGAACAGATACGCAGTATTTT.

This chain joins TRBV10-3 and TRBJ2-1, with 11 bases lining up with TRBD1. Germline loops: CDR1 ENHRY, CDR2 SYGVKD. V dropped 5 bases and J dropped 6; count of bases not matched to a gene: 6. The CDR3 has 15 amino acids. The CDR3 DNA reads TGTGCCATCAGTTCCGGGACAGGGGGTATCAATGAGCAGTTCTTC. Residues: CAISSGTGGINEQFF.

The chain links TRBV12-5 to TRBJ2-1; TRBD1 matches 8 bases. The junction had 7 bases not matched to a gene; V was cut back by 5 bases and J by 7 bases. CDR3 length equals 14 residues. CDR1 is LGHNT and CDR2 is FRNRAP in the germline V gene. The CDR3 spells CASGQGQGPNEQFF. CDR3 coding DNA: TGTGCTAGTGGTCAAGGACAGGGCCCTAATGAGCAGTTCTTC.

For the CDR3, the DNA is TGCAGCGTTGAAGGAGAATACGAGCAGTACTTC. It codes for CSVEGEYEQYF. The rearrangement uses TRBV29-1 and TRBJ2-7; D is unclear. The CDR3 contains 11 residues. Germline CDR1 is SQVTM and CDR2 is ANQGSEA. Trimming took 1 base from V and 4 from J, leaving 5 bases between them.

The rearrangement joins TRBV30 to TRBJ1-3; tentatively, D is TRBD1 (6 bases). V was shortened by 3 bases and J by 3 bases, with 12 bases between the two germline ends. Per the germline V gene, CDR1 is GTSNPN and CDR2 is SVGIG (reference sequence). CDR3 size: 14 residues. CDR3 DNA sequence: TGTGCCTGGAGCAGGGACACGTTTGGAAACACCATATATTTT. Amino acid sequence: CAWSRDTFGNTIYF.

In DNA, the CDR3 is TGTGCCAGCTCAACGGAGGACAGGGCCTACGAGCAGTACTTC. This translates into CASSTEDRAYEQYF. This rearrangement joins TRBV18 to TRBJ2-7, with 8 positions matching TRBD1. This CDR3 is built from 14 residues. The J segment lost 2 bases and the V segment lost 5 bases, leaving 5 bases of the junction unmatched. In germline, CDR1 is KGHSH, CDR2 LQKENI.

The chain employs TRBV9 and TRBJ2-7; TRBD2 matches 11 bases. The CDR3 has 17 residues. Germline CDR1 and CDR2: SGDLS and YYNGEE. J was trimmed by 3 bases and V by 6 bases; bases with no gene match: 14. The CDR3 region is CASTSNGLAGSYYEQYF. DNA for the CDR3: TGTGCCAGCACATCAAACGGACTAGCGGGTTCTTACTACGAGCAGTACTTC.

The chain has TRBV5-1 and TRBJ1-1; D not resolved. There are 14 residues in the CDR3. CDR1 SGHRS and CDR2 YFSETQ come from the germline V gene. Trimming left V 5 bases short and J 0 bases short, with 11 bases between. This chain's CDR3 is CASRLAGLNTEAFF. The CDR3 DNA reads TGCGCCAGCAGGCTCGCGGGATTGAACACTGAAGCTTTCTTT. Together with reference TRBV5-1 and TRBJ1-1, the CDR3 gives the full variable domain: KAGVTQTPRYLIKTRGQQVTLSCSPISGHRSVSWYQQTPGQGLQFLFEYFSETQRNKGNFPGRFSGRQFSNSRSEMNVSTLELGDSALYLCASRLAGLNTEAFFGQGTRLTVV.

The chain uses TRBV4-3 and TRBJ2-7, with a tentative D call TRBD1 (6 bases). V lost 1 base, J lost 0 bases, and 10 bases lay in between. The germline gives CDR1 LGHNA, CDR2 YSLEER. The CDR3 totals 15 residues. CDR3 bases: TGCGCCAGCAGCCAAGGAACAGGGTACTCCTACGAGCAGTACTTC. This gives the protein CASSQGTGYSYEQYF.

This chain connects TRBV28 to TRBJ2-1; TRBD1 might be the D (5 bases). CDR1 is MDHEN and CDR2 is SYDVKM in the germline V gene. The CDR3 totals 16 residues. The germline V and J ends were trimmed by 1 base and 6 bases, with 16 bases remaining between them. The CDR3 sequence: CASSLYIGSQGNEQFF. CDR3 nucleotide sequence: TGTGCCAGCAGTTTATATATAGGGTCGCAGGGCAATGAGCAGTTCTTC.

This chain links TRBV11-2 with TRBJ1-2; D gene unclear. The CDR3 length is 13 residues. Per the germline V gene, CDR1 is SGHAT and CDR2 is FQNNGV. V was shortened by 4 bases and J by 8 bases, with 14 bases between the two germline ends. The CDR3 is CASSSFSSGGYTF. The DNA of the CDR3 is TGTGCCAGCAGCTCATTCTCTAGCGGGGGCTACACCTTC.

The rearrangement joins TRBV28 to TRBJ1-2; D uncertain. Germline CDR1 is MDHEN and CDR2 is SYDVKM. The CDR3 is made up of 10 amino acids. V dropped 4 bases and J dropped 4 bases, with 1 base sitting between them. The CDR3 spells CASSSYGYTF. The CDR3 coding sequence is TGTGCCAGCAGTTCCTATGGCTACACCTTC.

The genes are TRBV9 and TRBJ2-3, with D possibly being TRBD2 (6 bases). The ends were cut back, 4 bases at V and 9 bases at J, with 15 bases in the middle. CDR1 and CDR2 (germline): SGDLS, YYNGEE. CDR3 size: 13 residues. In nucleotides, the CDR3 is TGTGCCAGCAGCCCGAGACCGGCGGGGACGCAGTATTTT. It encodes CASSPRPAGTQYF.

This clone showed up just a few times. The chain recombines TRBV9 with TRBJ1-5; D ambiguous. This CDR3 comprises 15 residues. CDR1 is SGDLS and CDR2 is YYNGEE in the germline V gene. The germline V and J ends were trimmed by 3 bases and 3 bases, with 13 bases remaining between them. In DNA form, the CDR3 reads TGTGCCAGCAGCGCCCAGGACGGCCCCAATCAGCCCCAGCATTTT. Its translation is CASSAQDGPNQPQHF.

The rearrangement joins TRBV7-9 to TRBJ2-3, with 9 bases matching TRBD1. Unmatched junction bases numbered 6, after V lost 2 bases and J lost 6 bases. The germline CDR1 and CDR2 sequences are SEHNR and FQNEAQ (reference sequence). This CDR3 is built from 15 residues. CDR3 sequence (DNA): TGTGCCAGCAGCTTATTGGGACAGGGTGGGGATACGCAGTATTTT. Amino acids: CASSLLGQGGDTQYF.

The chain uses TRBV5-6 and TRBJ1-5, with 9 bases lining up with TRBD1. CDR1 and CDR2 from the germline V gene are SGHDT and YYEEEE. V was pared by 4 bases and J by 7 bases, with 9 bases of the junction left unmatched. The CDR3 extends over 15 amino acids. For the CDR3, the DNA is TGTGCCAGCAGCCCCGGACAGGGGAACGGACAGCCCCAGCATTTT. It is translated as CASSPGQGNGQPQHF.

The chain links TRBV2 to TRBJ2-7; TRBD2 agrees at 13 bases. V shed 4 bases and J 3 bases; nucleotides not matched to a gene: 9. This CDR3 comprises 17 residues. CDR1 is SNHLY and CDR2 is FYNNEI in the germline V gene. CDR3 sequence reads: CASSGAGTSGIVYEQYF. For the CDR3, the DNA is TGTGCCAGCAGTGGCGCCGGGACTAGCGGGATTGTCTACGAGCAGTACTTC.

This chain links TRBV7-2 with TRBJ1-6, with TRBD1 as a possible D gene (5 bases). The CDR3 runs 15 residues. The ends were cut back, 1 base at V and 7 bases at J, with 11 bases in the middle. Germline V lookup: CDR1 SGHTA, CDR2 FQGNSA. In DNA, the CDR3 is TGTGCCAGCAGCTTAGATAGGGGCCCGAATTCACCCCTCCACTTT. The encoded protein is CASSLDRGPNSPLHF.

This rearrangement joins TRBV27 to TRBJ2-5; TRBD1 aligns across 7 bases. Germline-derived CDR1 and CDR2 are MNHEY and SMNVEV (reference sequence). J was trimmed by 2 bases and V by 2 bases; bases with no gene match: 8. The CDR3 extends over 16 amino acids. The CDR3: CASSLIVGGSQETQYF. The CDR3 nucleotides read TGTGCCAGCAGTTTAATCGTAGGGGGCAGTCAAGAGACCCAGTACTTC.

Here the CDR3 DNA reads TGTGCCAGTAGTATCGGGGGGGGACTAGGGAACACTGAAGCTTTCTTT. Translation: CASSIGGGLGNTEAFF. The chain recombines TRBV19 with TRBJ1-1; D might be TRBD1 (5 bases). The CDR3 contains 16 residues. Deletions cut 3 bases from V and 1 base from J, with 15 bases between. The V gene's germline CDR1 is LNHDA and CDR2 SQIVND (reference sequence). The variable domain in full, completed from reference TRBV19 and TRBJ1-1, reads DGGITQSPKYLFRKEGQNVTLSCEQNLNHDAMYWYRQDPGQGLRLIYYSQIVNDFQKGDIAEGYSVSREKKESFPLTVTSAQKNPTAFYLCASSIGGGLGNTEAFFGQGTRLTVV.

The V gene is TRBV11-2, the J gene TRBJ2-3, with unresolved D. The CDR3 is 16 residues long. Trimming pared 2 bases from V and 2 bases from J, leaving 14 bases between. Germline CDR1 and CDR2: SGHAT and FQNNGV. CDR3 amino acids: CASSLRVPDDTDTQYF. CDR3 in DNA: TGTGCCAGCAGCTTAAGGGTTCCGGACGACACAGATACGCAGTATTTT.

This clone appeared a few times. The V call is TRBV2, the J call TRBJ2-7; TRBD2 agrees at 9 bases. The J segment lost 1 base and the V segment lost 8 bases, leaving 3 bases of the junction unmatched. This CDR3 is built from 13 residues. Per germline, CDR1 SNHLY and CDR2 FYNNEI. CDR3 in DNA: TGTGCCAGCGTTAGCGGGAGTTCCTACGAGCAGTACTTC. This translates into CASVSGSSYEQYF.

The chain carries TRBV4-2 and TRBJ2-5; tentatively, D is TRBD2 (6 bases). Germline V gene sequence: CDR1 LGHNA, CDR2 YNFKEQ. V was shortened by 3 bases and J by 4 bases, with 15 bases between the two germline ends. The CDR3 covers 15 residues. The CDR3 nucleotides read TGTGCCAGCAGCCAGTCTACTAGCTCGGGAGAGACCCAGTACTTC. It codes for CASSQSTSSGETQYF.

The rearrangement joins TRBV4-3 to TRBJ2-7, with D maybe TRBD1 (9 bases). The germline V gene encodes CDR1 LGHNA and CDR2 YSLEER. V lost 3 bases, J lost 8 bases, and 29 bases lay in between. The length of the CDR3 is 18 residues. The CDR3 sequence: CASSQGTGQLVGTRKQYF. The CDR3, as DNA: TGCGCCAGCAGCCAGGGGACAGGGCAGCTCGTGGGGACTAGGAAGCAGTACTTC.

This clone is a singleton in its sample. The J gene is TRBJ2-5, the V gene TRBV5-1, with D unresolved. Germline-derived CDR1 and CDR2 are SGHRS and YFSETQ. Between the trimmed V and J ends, which lost 4 bases and 2 bases, there was a span of 21 bases. CDR3 length: 17 residues. The CDR3 region is CASSLPQRRTAQETQYF. The CDR3, as DNA: TGCGCCAGCAGCCTGCCTCAGCGCCGGACCGCTCAAGAGACCCAGTACTTC.

This clone was seen a single time. V and J are TRBV7-3 and TRBJ2-1, with D unclear. Germline CDR1 SGHTA, CDR2 FQGTGA. The CDR3 sequence is 15 residues long. Trimming cost V 5 bases and J 8 bases, with 19 bases left between them. The CDR3 nucleotides are TGTGCCAGCAGCCCTGAGGCGGTACATGGGGATGAGCAGTTCTTC. It translates to CASSPEAVHGDEQFF.

The rearrangement links TRBV5-5 to TRBJ2-1, with D possibly TRBD1 on 6 matching bases. Germline loops: CDR1 SGHKS, CDR2 YYEKEE (reference sequence). Trimming removed 4 bases at V and 2 bases at J, with 13 bases between. The CDR3 runs 15 residues. CDR3 coding DNA: TGTGCCAGCAGCACCCGACAGGCCACCTACAATGAGCAGTTCTTC. Translating gives CASSTRQATYNEQFF. The whole variable domain, filled in from reference TRBV5-5 and TRBJ2-1, reads DAGVTQSPTHLIKTRGQQVTLRCSPISGHKSVSWYQQVLGQGPQFIFQYYEKEERGRGNFPDRFSARQFPNYSSELNVNALLLGDSALYLCASSTRQATYNEQFFGPGTRLTVL.

The chain recombines TRBV5-1 with TRBJ2-3; 9 positions agree with TRBD2. The V segment lost 4 bases and the J segment 8 bases; nucleotides outside the gene matches: 14. CDR3 size: 16 residues. The germline V gene has CDR1 SGHRS and CDR2 YFSETQ. This CDR3 is CASSAQTSGLLVTQYF. The DNA of the CDR3 is TGCGCCAGCAGCGCACAGACTAGCGGCCTCCTCGTTACGCAGTATTTT.

The V and J genes are TRBV25-1 and TRBJ2-7; D is ambiguous. Trimming shortened V by 4 bases and J by 0 bases, and 16 bases separated the two germline ends. The CDR3 covers 16 residues. In germline, CDR1 is MGHDK, CDR2 SYGVNS. The CDR3 sequence: CASSGRTAPSSYEQYF. CDR3 coding DNA: TGTGCCAGCAGTGGCCGGACGGCGCCTAGCTCCTACGAGCAGTACTTC.

This chain uses TRBV6-1 with TRBJ2-7; D not certain. The CDR3 covers 13 residues. The germline V gene has CDR1 MNHNS and CDR2 SASEGT. V shed 7 bases and J shed 0 bases, with 10 bases lying between them. DNA for the CDR3: TGTGCCAGCACTCACGGGCCCTCCTACGAGCAGTACTTC. As protein: CASTHGPSYEQYF.

The CDR3 protein is CASSKEGGQETQYF. In DNA, the CDR3 is TGTGCCAGCAGCAAAGAGGGCGGACAAGAGACCCAGTACTTC. The chain links TRBV21-1 to TRBJ2-5. TRBV21-1 is termed a pseudogene. This CDR3 contains 14 residues.